The 18 T cell receptor beta chains presented below share a single source sample, sequenced in a study of persistence of HIV-infected CD4 T cells. An overlapping HIV-1 Gag peptide pool stimulated these cells at 0.95 to 1 ug/peptide/mL. Sorted nonresponding memory CD4+ T cells were CD40L-negative, CD69-negative, CD45RO-high. Antigens of these TCRs are unknown. This was the immunoSEQ version 4 assay in survey mode. Libraries were prepared by immunoSEQ multiplex PCR; TCRdb keeps only in-frame clonotypes and omits some of them. The repertoire holds over 60,000 clones, roughly 75% seen once, with 1.7% in the top ten. The sample was CD4+ T cells sorted from PBMCs after 18-hour stimulation, taken from a patient who received antiretroviral therapy. These receptors were obtained from an adult man with HIV who was CMV-seropositive.

The chain has TRBV19 and TRBJ2-1, with 8 positions matching TRBD2. Germline assignment: CDR1 LNHDA and CDR2 SQIVND (reference sequence). V was clipped by 6 bases and J by 14 bases; unmatched bases: 9. The CDR3 contains 12 residues. The CDR3 DNA sequence: TGTGCCAGTAGAACGGGGGGGGGAACCAAGTTCTTC. It yields the protein CASRTGGGTKFF.

V and J are TRBV7-6 and TRBJ2-1; 9 bases match TRBD1. The V gene end was trimmed by 1 base and the J gene end by 6 bases; junction bases not matched to a gene: 4. The CDR3 runs to 15 residues. In germline, CDR1 is SGHVS, CDR2 FNYEAQ. The CDR3 reads CASSLGTGVSNEQFF. The CDR3 DNA reads as TGTGCCAGCAGCTTAGGGACAGGGGTCAGCAATGAGCAGTTCTTC.

V and J are TRBV2 and TRBJ2-2; D unclear. Germline V gene sequence: CDR1 SNHLY, CDR2 FYNNEI. Trimming shortened V by 4 bases and J by 6 bases, and 3 bases separated the two germline ends. The CDR3 extends over 11 amino acids. CDR3 residues: CASSVAGELFF. CDR3 nucleotides: TGTGCCAGCAGTGTAGCCGGGGAGCTGTTTTTT.

The chain has TRBV24-1 and TRBJ1-5; unclear D gene. This CDR3 has 13 residues. The ends were cut back, 6 bases at V and 4 bases at J, with 9 bases in the middle. The germline V gene has CDR1 KGHDR and CDR2 SFDVKD. This CDR3 reads CATSIGGNQPQHF. CDR3 DNA: TGTGCCACCAGTATCGGCGGGAATCAGCCCCAGCATTTT.

This sequence joins TRBV6-6 and TRBJ2-3; perhaps TRBD1 as D (6 bases). Germline V gene data show CDR1 as MNHNY and CDR2 as SVGAGI (reference sequence). V was cut by 4 bases and J by 5 bases, with 13 bases left in between. The CDR3 spans 14 residues. The chain's CDR3 is CASSSSPQGDTQYF. The CDR3, as DNA: TGTGCCAGCAGTTCGTCTCCACAGGGAGATACGCAGTATTTT.

The chain uses TRBV28 and TRBJ1-1; D unresolved. Germline values: CDR1 MDHEN, CDR2 SYDVKM. There are 14 residues in the CDR3. Trimming left V 3 bases short and J 0 bases short, with 8 bases between. For the CDR3, the DNA is TGTGCCAGCAGTTTTGGTAGCCTGAACACTGAAGCTTTCTTT. It is translated as CASSFGSLNTEAFF.

This clone has only a few counts. The rearrangement joins TRBV12-3 or TRBV12-4 to TRBJ1-2; the D gene is possibly TRBD1 (5 bases). Trimming removed 7 bases from V and 6 bases from J, with 12 bases in between. There are 12 residues in the CDR3. The CDR3 DNA reads as TGTGCCAGCAATAGGGACGCTAATGGCTACACCTTC. Its protein is CASNRDANGYTF.

V is TRBV28 and J is TRBJ1-5; TRBD1 might be the D (6 bases). CDR3 length equals 12 residues. V lost 7 bases and J 11 bases, leaving 15 bases between the germline ends. Germline CDR1 is MDHEN and CDR2 is SYDVKM. The CDR3 sequence: CASNGGPGAQHF. CDR3 sequence (DNA): TGTGCCAGCAACGGGGGCCCAGGTGCCCAGCATTTT.

J is TRBJ2-1 and V is TRBV6-5; D might be TRBD1 (6 bases). Germline lookup yields CDR1 MNHEY and CDR2 SVGAGI. The CDR3 extends over 14 amino acids. Trimming cost V 4 bases and J 3 bases, with 10 bases left between them. The CDR3 loop is CASSSTGDYNEQFF. DNA of the CDR3: TGTGCCAGCAGTTCGACAGGAGACTACAATGAGCAGTTCTTC.

This clone was seen a few times. The rearrangement joins TRBV27 to TRBJ1-5; no reliable D call. The CDR3 length is 16 residues. The V end lost 10 bases, the J end lost 1 base, and 20 bases lay between the germline ends. The germline gives CDR1 MNHEY, CDR2 SMNVEV (reference sequence). The CDR3 coding sequence is TGTGCCACCAGCACTTACTCCGGGAAGAGCAATCAGCCCCAGCATTTT. Protein: CATSTYSGKSNQPQHF.

The gene calls are TRBV7-9 and TRBJ1-5; unclear D gene. In germline, CDR1 is SEHNR, CDR2 FQNEAQ (reference sequence). Trimming left V 5 bases short and J 4 bases short, with 6 bases between. There are 12 residues in the CDR3. CDR3 sequence reads: CASSAQNQPQHF. CDR3 nucleotides: TGTGCCAGCAGCGCGCAAAATCAGCCCCAGCATTTT.

This clone showed up just once. The chain has TRBV4-1 and TRBJ1-4; the match to TRBD1 covers 11 bases. With V trimmed by 4 bases and J by 3 bases, 13 bases remained unmatched. The CDR3 totals 19 residues. Germline V gene sequence: CDR1 MGHRA, CDR2 YSYEKL. CDR3 residues: CASSRTPGTGGFSNEKLFF. The CDR3 nucleotides read TGCGCCAGCAGCCGAACCCCCGGGACAGGGGGTTTTTCTAATGAAAAACTGTTTTTT.

The genes are TRBV28 and TRBJ1-3; no firm D call. Per the germline V gene, CDR1 is MDHEN and CDR2 is SYDVKM. The CDR3 loop spans 11 amino acids. V gave up 7 bases and J gave up 4 bases, with 5 bases separating them. CDR3 in DNA: TGTGCCAGCAAGACAGGAAACACCATATATTTT. Translated: CASKTGNTIYF.

This clone was found once. This chain uses TRBV19 with TRBJ1-4; D unclear. CDR1 is LNHDA and CDR2 is SQIVND in the germline V gene (reference sequence). The CDR3 is made up of 12 amino acids. Trimming shortened V by 2 bases and J by 7 bases, and 5 bases separated the two germline ends. The CDR3 DNA is TGTGCCAGTAGTATAACGGCTGAAAAACTGTTTTTT. Amino acid sequence: CASSITAEKLFF.

The V and J genes are TRBV28 and TRBJ2-5; maybe TRBD1 (6 bases). The germline gives CDR1 MDHEN, CDR2 SYDVKM. The CDR3 is 14 residues long. Trimming left V 6 bases short and J 2 bases short, with 13 bases between. This CDR3 reads CASSRAGVQETQYF. The CDR3 coding sequence is TGTGCCAGCAGCCGCGCAGGGGTACAAGAGACCCAGTACTTC.

The V and J genes are TRBV7-9 and TRBJ2-7; D is unresolved. The CDR3 consists of 12 residues. The ends were cut back, 1 base at V and 5 bases at J, with 6 bases in the middle. Germline V gene data show CDR1 as SEHNR and CDR2 as FQNEAQ (reference sequence). The DNA of the CDR3 is TGTGCCAGCAGCTTAGACAGACACGAGCAGTACTTC. This encodes CASSLDRHEQYF.

This chain uses TRBV28 with TRBJ1-5; weak D call: TRBD1 (5 bases). Germline V gene lookup returns CDR1 MDHEN and CDR2 SYDVKM. The ends were cut back, 3 bases at V and 0 bases at J, with 12 bases in the middle. This CDR3 contains 16 residues. CDR3 nucleotides: TGTGCCAGCAGTTTCCCAGGGAGTTATAGCAATCAGCCCCAGCATTTT. Its translation: CASSFPGSYSNQPQHF.

The chain uses TRBV4-2 and TRBJ1-5; no clear D gene. The CDR3 runs 13 residues. V was shortened by 0 bases and J by 7 bases, with 7 bases between the two germline ends. The germline CDR1 and CDR2 sequences are LGHNA and YNFKEQ. In DNA, the CDR3 is TGTGCCAGCAGCCAAGATAACTTCCAGCCCCAGCATTTT. As protein: CASSQDNFQPQHF.